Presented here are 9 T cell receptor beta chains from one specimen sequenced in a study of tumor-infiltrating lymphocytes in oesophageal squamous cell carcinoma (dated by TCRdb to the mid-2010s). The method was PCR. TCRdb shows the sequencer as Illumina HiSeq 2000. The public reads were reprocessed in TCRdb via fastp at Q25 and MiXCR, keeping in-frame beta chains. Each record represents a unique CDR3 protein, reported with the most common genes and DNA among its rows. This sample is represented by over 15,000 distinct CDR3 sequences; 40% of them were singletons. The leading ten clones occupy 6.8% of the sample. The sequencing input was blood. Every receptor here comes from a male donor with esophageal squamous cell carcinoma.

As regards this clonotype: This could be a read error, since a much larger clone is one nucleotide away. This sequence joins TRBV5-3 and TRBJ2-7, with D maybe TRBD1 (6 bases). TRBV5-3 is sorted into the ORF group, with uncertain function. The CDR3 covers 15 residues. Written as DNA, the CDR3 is TGTGCCAGCAGCTTGGCTGGGGGCTCGGATAGGTTGCAGTACTTC. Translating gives CASSLAGGSDRLQYF.

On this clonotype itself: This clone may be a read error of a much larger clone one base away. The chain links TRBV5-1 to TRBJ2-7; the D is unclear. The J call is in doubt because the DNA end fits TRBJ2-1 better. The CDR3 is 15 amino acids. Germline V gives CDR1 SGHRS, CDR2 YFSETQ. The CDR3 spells CASSLDGIPSYEQFF. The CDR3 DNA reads TGCGCCAGCAGCTTGGATGGGATACCCTCCTACGAGCAGTTCTTC.

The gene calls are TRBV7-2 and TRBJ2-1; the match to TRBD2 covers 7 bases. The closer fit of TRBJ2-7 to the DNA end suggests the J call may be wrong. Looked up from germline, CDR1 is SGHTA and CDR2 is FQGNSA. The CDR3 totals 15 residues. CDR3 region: CASSFFERGNYEQYF. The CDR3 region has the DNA TGTGCCAGCAGCTTTTTTGAGCGGGGCAACTACGAGCAGTACTTC.

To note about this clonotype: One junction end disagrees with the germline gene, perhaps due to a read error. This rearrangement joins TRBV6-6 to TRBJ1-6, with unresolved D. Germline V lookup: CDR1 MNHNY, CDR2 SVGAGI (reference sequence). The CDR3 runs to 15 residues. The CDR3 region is CASIQEGLVGYEEYF. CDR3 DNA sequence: TGTGCCAGCATTCAGGAGGGTTTAGTCGGCTACGAGGAGTACTTT.

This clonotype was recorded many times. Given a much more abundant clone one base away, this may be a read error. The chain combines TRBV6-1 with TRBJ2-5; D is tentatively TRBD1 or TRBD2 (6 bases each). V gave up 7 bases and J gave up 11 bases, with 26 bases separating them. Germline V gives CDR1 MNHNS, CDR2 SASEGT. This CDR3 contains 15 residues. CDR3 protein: CASKALDGGLHEQYF. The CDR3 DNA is TGTGCCAGCAAGGCCCTCGACGGGGGCCTTCATGAGCAGTACTTC.

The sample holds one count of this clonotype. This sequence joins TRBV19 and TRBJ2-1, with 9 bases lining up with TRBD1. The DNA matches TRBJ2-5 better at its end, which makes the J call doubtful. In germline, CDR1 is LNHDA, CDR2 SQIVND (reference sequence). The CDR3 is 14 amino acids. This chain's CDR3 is CASRDRGRGETQYF. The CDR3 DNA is TGTGCCAGTAGGGACAGGGGCAGGGGAGAGACCCAGTACTTC.

The CDR3 nucleotides read TGTGCCAGCAGCCCCGTAGGCGGGAGGCAGTACAATGAGCAGTTCTTC. Translating gives CASSPVGGRQYNEQFF. V usage is TRBV7-3 and J usage is TRBJ2-1, with TRBD2 identical over 8 bases. Germline-derived CDR1 and CDR2 are SGHTA and FQGTGA. The CDR3 spans 16 residues. The J segment lost 4 bases and the V segment lost 5 bases, leaving 10 bases of the junction unmatched.

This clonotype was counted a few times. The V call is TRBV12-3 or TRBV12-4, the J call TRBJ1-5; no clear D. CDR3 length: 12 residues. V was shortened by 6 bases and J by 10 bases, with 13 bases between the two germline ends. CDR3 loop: CASSLGEGPQHF. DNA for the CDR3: TGTGCCAGCAGCCTGGGAGAAGGTCCCCAGCATTTT.

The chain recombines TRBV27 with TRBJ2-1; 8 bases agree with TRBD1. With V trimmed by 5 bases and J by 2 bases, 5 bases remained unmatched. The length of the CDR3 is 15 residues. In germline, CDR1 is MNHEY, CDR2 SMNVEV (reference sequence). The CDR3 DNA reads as TGTGCCAGCAGTCCAGGACAGGGAACCTACAATGAGCAGTTCTTC. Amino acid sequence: CASSPGQGTYNEQFF.